The sequence of this T cell receptor beta chain was determined in a study of blood T cell repertoires in COVID-19. Libraries were prepared by immunoSEQ multiplex PCR; TCRdb keeps only in-frame clonotypes and omits some of them. The repertoire includes about 67,000 clones, around nine tenths of them detected once, and approximately 19% sits in the top ten. The germline gives CDR1 SGHNT, CDR2 YYREEE (reference sequence). Germline trimming cut 1 base from V and 6 bases from J; bases unmatched to any gene: 7. The CDR3 covers 16 residues. The chain uses TRBV5-4 and TRBJ1-1; 12 bases line up with TRBD1. Sequenced sample: peripheral blood. The clonotype was recovered from an elderly woman with acute or convalescent COVID-19. The CDR3 bases are TGTGCCAGCAGCTTGCATCCGGGACAGGGGGCCCCTGAAGCTTTCTTT. It translates to CASSLHPGQGAPEAFF. The whole variable domain, remainder taken from reference TRBV5-4 and TRBJ1-1, is ETGVTQSPTHLIKTRGQQVTLRCSSQSGHNTVSWYQQALGQGPQFIFQYYREEENGRGNFPPRFSGLQFPNYSSELNVNALELDDSALYLCASSLHPGQGAPEAFFGQGTRLTVV.